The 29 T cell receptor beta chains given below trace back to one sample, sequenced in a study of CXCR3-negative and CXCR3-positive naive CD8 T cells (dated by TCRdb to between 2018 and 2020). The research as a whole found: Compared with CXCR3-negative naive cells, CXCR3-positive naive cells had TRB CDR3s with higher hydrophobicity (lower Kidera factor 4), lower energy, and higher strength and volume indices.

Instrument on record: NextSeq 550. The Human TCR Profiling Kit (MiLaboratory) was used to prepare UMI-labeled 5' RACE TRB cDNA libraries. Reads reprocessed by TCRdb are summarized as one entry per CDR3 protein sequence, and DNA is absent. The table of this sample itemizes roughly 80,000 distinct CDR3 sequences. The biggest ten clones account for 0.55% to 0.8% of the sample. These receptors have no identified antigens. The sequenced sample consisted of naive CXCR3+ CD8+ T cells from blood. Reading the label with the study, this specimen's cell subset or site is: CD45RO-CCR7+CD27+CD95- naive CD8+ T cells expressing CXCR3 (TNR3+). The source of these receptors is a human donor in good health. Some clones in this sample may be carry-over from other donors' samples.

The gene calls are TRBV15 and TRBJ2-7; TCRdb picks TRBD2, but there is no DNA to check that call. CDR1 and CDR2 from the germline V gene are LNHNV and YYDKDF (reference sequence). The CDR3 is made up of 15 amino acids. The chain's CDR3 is CATSSPGLPSYEQYF.

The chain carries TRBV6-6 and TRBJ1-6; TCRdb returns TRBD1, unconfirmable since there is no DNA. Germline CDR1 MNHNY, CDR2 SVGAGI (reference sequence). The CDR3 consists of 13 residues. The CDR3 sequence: CASKMGGSSPLHF.

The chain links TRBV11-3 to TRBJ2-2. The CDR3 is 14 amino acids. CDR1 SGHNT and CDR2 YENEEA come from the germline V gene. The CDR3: CASSWTANTGELFF.

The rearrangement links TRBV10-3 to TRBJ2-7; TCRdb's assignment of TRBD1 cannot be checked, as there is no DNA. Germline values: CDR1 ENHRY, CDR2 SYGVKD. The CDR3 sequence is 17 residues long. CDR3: CAISETWTGTANYEQYF.

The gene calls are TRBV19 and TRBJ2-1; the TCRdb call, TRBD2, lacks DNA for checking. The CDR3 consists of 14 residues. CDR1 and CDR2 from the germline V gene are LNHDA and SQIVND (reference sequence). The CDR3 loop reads CASSPTSEYNEQFF.

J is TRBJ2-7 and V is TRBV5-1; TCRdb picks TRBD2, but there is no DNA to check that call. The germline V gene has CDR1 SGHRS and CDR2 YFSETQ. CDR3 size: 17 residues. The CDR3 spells CASSLDLLLAGGYEQYF.

The CDR3 loop is CASSHPDSSYEQYF. The rearrangement joins TRBV14 to TRBJ2-7; TCRdb gives TRBD1 as the D gene, but with no DNA this cannot be confirmed. Per the germline V gene, CDR1 is SGHDN and CDR2 is FVKESK. The CDR3 runs 14 residues. Filled out from reference TRBV14 and TRBJ2-7, the complete variable domain reads EAGVTQFPSHSVIEKGQTVTLRCDPISGHDNLYWYRRVMGKEIKFLLHFVKESKQDESGMPNNRFLAERTGGTYSTLKVQPAELEDSGVYFCASSHPDSSYEQYFGPGTRLTVT.

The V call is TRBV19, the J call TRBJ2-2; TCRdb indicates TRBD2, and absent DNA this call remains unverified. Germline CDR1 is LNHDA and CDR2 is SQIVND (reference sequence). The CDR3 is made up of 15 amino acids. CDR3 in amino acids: CASWDRRGSTGELFF.

The CDR3 spells CSVELILASSYNEQFF. V gene TRBV29-1 combines with J gene TRBJ2-1; TCRdb's D call, TRBD2, is unchecked because there is no DNA. The CDR3 totals 16 residues. Germline CDR1 reads SQVTM; CDR2 reads ANQGSEA.

CDR3 sequence: CASSYSMEPVSNQPQHF. The chain recombines TRBV6-2 or TRBV6-3 with TRBJ1-5. The CDR3 runs to 17 residues. The V gene's germline CDR1 is MNHEY and CDR2 SVGEGT.

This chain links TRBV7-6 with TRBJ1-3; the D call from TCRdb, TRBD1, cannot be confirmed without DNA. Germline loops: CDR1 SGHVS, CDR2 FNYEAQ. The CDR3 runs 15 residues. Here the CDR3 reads CASSLYRNPGNTIYF.

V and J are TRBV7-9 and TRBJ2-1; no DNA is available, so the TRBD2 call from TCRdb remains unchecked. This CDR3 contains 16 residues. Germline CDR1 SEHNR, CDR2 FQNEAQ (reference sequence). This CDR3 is CASSFMALQTNNEQFF. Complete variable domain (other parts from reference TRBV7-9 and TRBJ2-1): DTGVSQNPRHKITKRGQNVTFRCDPISEHNRLYWYRQTLGQGPEFLTYFQNEAQLEKSRLLSDRFSAERPKGSFSTLEIQRTEQGDSAMYLCASSFMALQTNNEQFFGPGTRLTVL.

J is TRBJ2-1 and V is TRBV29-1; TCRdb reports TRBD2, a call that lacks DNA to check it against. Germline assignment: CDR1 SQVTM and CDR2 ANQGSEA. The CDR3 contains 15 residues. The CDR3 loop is CSVEDAAGQGDEQFF.

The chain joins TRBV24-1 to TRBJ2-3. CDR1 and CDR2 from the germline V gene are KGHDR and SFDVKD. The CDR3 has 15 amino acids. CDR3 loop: CATSDLGQDQDTQYF.

The chain's CDR3 is CASSLGLYGYTF. The chain is built from TRBV7-9 and TRBJ1-2. CDR3 length: 12 residues. Germline CDR1 is SEHNR and CDR2 is FQNEAQ (reference sequence).

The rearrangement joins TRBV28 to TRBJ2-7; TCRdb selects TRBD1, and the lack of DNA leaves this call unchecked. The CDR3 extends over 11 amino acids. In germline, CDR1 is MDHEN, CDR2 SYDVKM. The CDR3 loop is CASSPGTGEYF.

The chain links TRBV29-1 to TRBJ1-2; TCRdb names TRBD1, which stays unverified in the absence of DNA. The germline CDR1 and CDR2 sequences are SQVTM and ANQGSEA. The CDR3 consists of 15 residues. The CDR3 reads CSVEEFRTVGYGYTF.

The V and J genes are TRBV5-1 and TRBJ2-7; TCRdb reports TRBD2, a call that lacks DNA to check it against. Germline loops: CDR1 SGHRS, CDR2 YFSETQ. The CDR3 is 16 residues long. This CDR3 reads CASSRSSGGIDYEQYF.

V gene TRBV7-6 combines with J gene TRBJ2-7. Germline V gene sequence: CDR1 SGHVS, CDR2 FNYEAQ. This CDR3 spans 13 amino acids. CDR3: CASSLAHQSEQYF.

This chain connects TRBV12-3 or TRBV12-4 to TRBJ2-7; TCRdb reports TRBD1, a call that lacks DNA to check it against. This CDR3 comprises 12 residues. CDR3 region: CASSLMGTEQYF.

CDR3 region: CASSTSQGTNEQFF. The chain is built from TRBV9 and TRBJ2-1; TCRdb picks TRBD1, but there is no DNA to check that call. The CDR3 extends over 14 amino acids. Germline lookup yields CDR1 SGDLS and CDR2 YYNGEE.

CDR3 sequence: CASADFYEQYF. The chain is built from TRBV6-6 and TRBJ2-7. The germline V gene encodes CDR1 MNHNY and CDR2 SVGAGI (reference sequence). The CDR3 contains 11 residues.

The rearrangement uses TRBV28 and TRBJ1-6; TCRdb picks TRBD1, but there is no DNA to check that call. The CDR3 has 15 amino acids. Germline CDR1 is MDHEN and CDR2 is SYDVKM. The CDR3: CASTSRGQGNSPLHF.

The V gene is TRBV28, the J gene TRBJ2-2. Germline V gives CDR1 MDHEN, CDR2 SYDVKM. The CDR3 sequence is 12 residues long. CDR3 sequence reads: CASTRGRGELFF.

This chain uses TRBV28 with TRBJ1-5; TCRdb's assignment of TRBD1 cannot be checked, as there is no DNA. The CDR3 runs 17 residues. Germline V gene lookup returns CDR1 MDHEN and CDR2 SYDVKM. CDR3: CASSFGIGTGVNQPQHF. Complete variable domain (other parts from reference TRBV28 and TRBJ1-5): DVKVTQSSRYLVKRTGEKVFLECVQDMDHENMFWYRQDPGLGLRLIYFSYDVKMKEKGDIPEGYSVSREKKERFSLILESASTNQTSMYLCASSFGIGTGVNQPQHFGDGTRLSIL.

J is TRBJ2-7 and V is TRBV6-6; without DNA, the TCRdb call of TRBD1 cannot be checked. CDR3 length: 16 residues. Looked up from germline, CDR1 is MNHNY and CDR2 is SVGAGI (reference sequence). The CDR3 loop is CASSYSRDRGTYEQYF.

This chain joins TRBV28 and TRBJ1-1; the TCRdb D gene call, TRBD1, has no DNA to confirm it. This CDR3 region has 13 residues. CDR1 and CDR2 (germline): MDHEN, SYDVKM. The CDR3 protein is CASSSGGAAEAFF.

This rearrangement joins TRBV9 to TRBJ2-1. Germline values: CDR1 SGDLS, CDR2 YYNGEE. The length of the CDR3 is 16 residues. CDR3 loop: CASSVADRGTYNEQFF.

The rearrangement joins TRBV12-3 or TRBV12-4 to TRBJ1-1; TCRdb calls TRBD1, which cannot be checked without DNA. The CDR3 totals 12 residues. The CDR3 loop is CASSLGGREAFF.